The following is a T cell receptor beta chain sequence with its context. Assay: immunoSEQ multiplex PCR; the TCRdb copy retains only in-frame clones and omits some. The sample lists 520,000 or so clones, approximately 79% occurring once. CDR3 length: 13 residues. V dropped 0 bases and J dropped 0 bases, with 3 bases sitting between them. Germline CDR1 reads SGHRS; CDR2 reads YFSETQ. This sample is part of a study of shared clonotypes between healthy human individuals. This receptor was obtained from a woman aged 40 to 49 in good health. Some clones in this sample may be carry-over from other donors' samples. The J gene is TRBJ1-1, the V gene TRBV5-1; D gene ambiguous. Sequenced sample: PBMCs. DNA of the CDR3: TGCGCCAGCAGCTTGGGGATGAACACTGAAGCTTTCTTT. Translating gives CASSLGMNTEAFF.